One and the same sample provided the 18 T cell receptor beta chains below, sequenced in a study of T cell repertoires in cytomegalovirus infection. Their antigen targets remain unknown. TCRdb processed the reads anew with MiXCR; each CDR3 protein has one entry. The sample consists of roughly 500,000 distinct CDR3 sequences, 30% to 35% of them appearing once. Here the sequenced sample was cultured PBMCs, taken from culture after CMV antigen stimulation. These receptors all come from a human donor in good health (CMV status not recorded). Some clones in this sample may be carry-over from other donors' samples.

The V and J genes are TRBV10-3 and TRBJ2-1; 8 bases match TRBD1. Germline assignment: CDR1 ENHRY and CDR2 SYGVKD. The CDR3 has 15 amino acids. Trimming cost V 6 bases and J 0 bases; bases outside gene matches: 4. The CDR3 protein is CAIRRDRSSYNEQFF. The CDR3 bases are TGTGCCATCAGGCGGGACAGGAGCTCCTACAATGAGCAGTTCTTC.

V and J are TRBV20-1 and TRBJ2-1, with D perhaps matching TRBD1 or TRBD2 (5 bases each). Trimming removed 3 bases from V and 4 bases from J, with 22 bases in between. Germline lookup yields CDR1 DFQATT and CDR2 SNEGSKA (reference sequence). CDR3 length equals 17 residues. The CDR3 protein is CSASLTPRGPSYNEQFF. CDR3 in DNA: TGCAGTGCTAGCCTGACCCCCCGGGGCCCATCGTACAATGAGCAGTTCTTC.

This rearrangement joins TRBV12-3 or TRBV12-4 to TRBJ1-2; D unclear. The CDR3 extends over 13 amino acids. Between the trimmed V and J ends, which lost 2 bases and 4 bases, there was a span of 8 bases. CDR3 in amino acids: CASSLKDFYGYTF. The DNA of the CDR3 is TGTGCCAGCAGTTTAAAGGACTTCTATGGCTACACCTTC.

V usage is TRBV3-1 and J usage is TRBJ2-1; TRBD2 matches at 8 bases. The CDR3 is 17 residues long. V lost 0 bases, J lost 8 bases, and 12 bases stayed unmatched. Germline loops: CDR1 LGHDT, CDR2 YNNKEL (reference sequence). The CDR3 spells CASSQDPTGGRRHEQFF. CDR3 coding DNA: TGTGCCAGCAGCCAAGACCCTACGGGGGGGCGTCGTCATGAGCAGTTCTTC.

CDR3 amino acids: CSGGPLDNEQFF. The DNA for the CDR3 is TGCAGCGGGGGCCCATTGGACAATGAGCAGTTCTTC. The chain uses TRBV29-1 and TRBJ2-1; possibly TRBD1 for D (5 bases). Trimming stripped 7 bases from V and 5 bases from J, with 12 bases between. CDR3 length equals 12 residues. Germline V gene lookup returns CDR1 SQVTM and CDR2 ANQGSEA.

In its sample, this clonotype was seen a few times. The V call is TRBV7-2, the J call TRBJ2-7; tentatively, D is TRBD2 (5 bases). The CDR3 loop spans 15 amino acids. V was pared by 0 bases and J by 1 base, with 10 bases between. Germline CDR1 and CDR2: SGHTA and FQGNSA. The CDR3 coding sequence is TGTGCCAGCAGCTTAGCAGCGGCGGGTTCCTACGAGCAGTACTTC. Protein sequence: CASSLAAAGSYEQYF.

The V call is TRBV28, the J call TRBJ1-5; D remains ambiguous. V lost 2 bases to trimming and J lost 3 bases, with 11 bases between them. Per the germline V gene, CDR1 is MDHEN and CDR2 is SYDVKM. The length of the CDR3 is 15 residues. As DNA, the CDR3 is TGTGCCAGCAGTTTACTGAGCAGAAACAATCAGCCCCAGCATTTT. Protein product: CASSLLSRNNQPQHF.

This rearrangement joins TRBV7-9 to TRBJ2-1; 10 nucleotides agree with TRBD2. Germline V CDR1 and CDR2: SEHNR, FQNEAQ (reference sequence). The CDR3 spans 17 residues. V was pared by 5 bases and J by 9 bases, with 16 bases of the junction left unmatched. Here the CDR3 reads CASSRMAKREGKGEQFF. The DNA for the CDR3 is TGTGCCAGCAGCAGGATGGCCAAGCGGGAGGGGAAAGGTGAGCAGTTCTTC.

The J gene is TRBJ2-1, the V gene TRBV28; D ambiguous. Per the germline V gene, CDR1 is MDHEN and CDR2 is SYDVKM. The CDR3 totals 15 residues. Deletions cut 6 bases from V and 0 bases from J, with 12 bases between. The CDR3 spells CASRKPGFSYNEQFF. The CDR3 DNA sequence: TGTGCCAGCAGAAAACCGGGTTTCTCCTACAATGAGCAGTTCTTC. The full variable domain, with the rest looked up from reference TRBV28 and TRBJ2-1, is DVKVTQSSRYLVKRTGEKVFLECVQDMDHENMFWYRQDPGLGLRLIYFSYDVKMKEKGDIPEGYSVSREKKERFSLILESASTNQTSMYLCASRKPGFSYNEQFFGPGTRLTVL.

The chain joins TRBV7-6 to TRBJ1-1, with TRBD1 matching over 8 bases. The CDR3 runs 16 residues. The ends lost 2 bases at V and 1 base at J; junction bases unmatched: 6. Germline V CDR1 and CDR2: SGHVS, FNYEAQ. DNA of the CDR3: TGTGCCAGCAGCTTATGCGGACAGGGTGCGAACACTGAAGCTTTCTTT. It encodes CASSLCGQGANTEAFF.

The V gene is TRBV7-3, the J gene TRBJ2-1; TRBD1 matches 8 bases. V was clipped by 1 base and J by 7 bases; unmatched bases: 6. CDR3 length equals 15 residues. Per the germline V gene, CDR1 is SGHTA and CDR2 is FQGTGA. The CDR3 is CASSLIRRDRNEQFF. The CDR3 DNA reads TGTGCCAGCAGCTTAATCCGCAGGGACAGGAATGAGCAGTTCTTC.

The chain is built from TRBV11-2 and TRBJ2-7, with D perhaps matching TRBD2 (6 bases). The CDR3 is made up of 14 amino acids. Per the germline V gene, CDR1 is SGHAT and CDR2 is FQNNGV. V was clipped by 4 bases and J by 7 bases, with 17 bases between them. CDR3 sequence: CASSWRDRPDEQYV. The CDR3 DNA reads TGTGCCAGCAGCTGGCGGGACCGACCTGATGAGCAGTACGTC.

The table lists this clonotype with a few counts. The chain combines TRBV19 with TRBJ1-5, with D perhaps TRBD1 (5 bases). The ends were cut back, 5 bases at V and 2 bases at J, with 13 bases in the middle. CDR3 length equals 15 residues. Germline CDR1 LNHDA, CDR2 SQIVND (reference sequence). This CDR3 reads CASSGVGARNQPQHF. CDR3 bases: TGTGCCAGTAGTGGGGTCGGGGCTCGCAATCAGCCCCAGCATTTT.

This clonotype was detected only a few times. The chain recombines TRBV6-2 or TRBV6-3 with TRBJ2-5; 9 bases are shared with TRBD2. Per germline, CDR1 MNHEY and CDR2 SVGEGT. V shed 2 bases and J 0 bases; nucleotides not matched to a gene: 7. The CDR3 covers 17 residues. The CDR3 spells CASSYHQTSGHQETQYF. The CDR3 region has the DNA TGTGCCAGCAGTTACCACCAGACTAGCGGACACCAAGAGACCCAGTACTTC.

This chain connects TRBV7-2 to TRBJ2-7, with 7 bases aligning to TRBD2. Unmatched junction bases numbered 4, after V lost 3 bases and J lost 5 bases. CDR3 length equals 13 residues. Per germline, CDR1 SGHTA and CDR2 FQGNSA. The CDR3 region is CASSLTAGHEQYV. CDR3 nucleotide sequence: TGTGCCAGCAGCTTGACAGCGGGACACGAGCAGTACGTC.

The chain employs TRBV6-6 and TRBJ2-3; 9 bases are shared with TRBD2. Germline V gives CDR1 MNHNY, CDR2 SVGAGI (reference sequence). This CDR3 has 17 amino acids. The V and J ends lost 0 bases and 4 bases, in that order; junction bases with no gene match: 8. The CDR3 protein is CASSYSLREGTPDTQYF. The CDR3 DNA reads as TGTGCCAGCAGTTACTCTTTGCGGGAGGGCACTCCAGATACGCAGTATTTT.

This clonotype showed up just a few times. This chain links TRBV7-9 with TRBJ1-1, with 7 bases lining up with TRBD1. There are 13 residues in the CDR3. Trimming cost V 11 bases and J 2 bases; bases outside gene matches: 8. The V gene's germline CDR1 is SEHNR and CDR2 FQNEAQ (reference sequence). This CDR3 is CAGTVGDNTEAFF. CDR3 DNA sequence: TGTGCCGGGACAGTCGGGGATAACACTGAAGCTTTCTTT.

The J gene is TRBJ2-3, the V gene TRBV20-1; no clear D. Germline CDR1 DFQATT, CDR2 SNEGSKA (reference sequence). The CDR3 is made up of 12 amino acids. V was trimmed by 0 bases and J by 5 bases, leaving 6 bases between them. This CDR3 is CSARDQVDTQYF. CDR3 nucleotide sequence: TGCAGTGCTAGAGATCAAGTAGATACGCAGTATTTT.